This T cell receptor beta chain was sequenced for a study of CD8+CD57+ T cells in acquired aplastic anemia. Turning to the study itself: An average of 3.2 ug of DNA was obtained from sorted CD4+ and CD8+ cells. Study-wide findings and caveats: Approximately 28 CD8+ CDR3 sequences were shared between patients and controls. Simpson's diversity of CD8+ cells was not significantly different in patients compared with controls.

In its sample, this clonotype was seen a few times. What it recognizes is unknown. Germline V gene data show CDR1 as LGHNA and CDR2 as YSLEER. With 0 bases clipped from V and 2 bases from J, the junction kept 1 base outside the gene matches. This CDR3 region has 16 residues. Patients included in sequencing had previously demonstrated CD8+CD57+ cell expansion by flow cytometry. Patients uniformly had severe acquired aplastic anemia. Genomic DNA, the template, was used for profiling of the TCR beta VDJ and CDR3. TCRdb processed the reads anew with MiXCR; each CDR3 protein has one entry. The sample has about 160,000 distinct CDR3 sequences; 40% to 60% are singletons.

The sequence derives from a human donor with aplastic anemia. The sequencing sample was made of sorted CD4+, CD8+, or CD8+CD57+ T cells (not recorded which) from PBMCs. This chain connects TRBV4-3 to TRBJ1-5; the match to TRBD1 covers 10 bases. The CDR3, as DNA: TGCGCCAGCAGCCAAGATGGGACAGGGGGCAATCAGCCCCAGCATTTT. Encoded protein: CASSQDGTGGNQPQHF.